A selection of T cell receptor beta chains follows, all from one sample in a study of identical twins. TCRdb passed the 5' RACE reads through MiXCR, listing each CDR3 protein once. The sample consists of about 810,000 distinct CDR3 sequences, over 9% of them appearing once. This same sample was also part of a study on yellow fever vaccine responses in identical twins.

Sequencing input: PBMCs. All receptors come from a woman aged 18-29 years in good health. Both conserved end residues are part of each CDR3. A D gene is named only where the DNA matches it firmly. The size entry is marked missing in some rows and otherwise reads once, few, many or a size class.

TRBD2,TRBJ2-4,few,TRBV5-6,TGTGCCAGCAGCTCGAGGACTAGCGGGAGAGAACCAGGGGTCAAGTACTTC,CASSSRTSGREPGVKYF
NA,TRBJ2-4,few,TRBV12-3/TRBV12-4,TGTGCCAGCAGTTACAGGGTTCCCTCGGAAAACATTCAGTACTTC,CASSYRVPSENIQYF
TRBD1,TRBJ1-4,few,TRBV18,TGTGCCAGCTCACCCGCAACCGGGACAGAGAATGAAAAACTGTTTTTT,CASSPATGTENEKLFF
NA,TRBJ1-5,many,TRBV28,TGTGCCAGCAGTCCCGGACAGCTCAATCAGCCCCAGCATTTT,CASSPGQLNQPQHF
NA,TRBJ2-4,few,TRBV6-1,TGTGCCAGCACAGATTATAGTGGGGCCAAAAACATTCAGTACTTC,CASTDYSGAKNIQYF
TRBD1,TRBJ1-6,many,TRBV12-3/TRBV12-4,TGTGCCAGCAGTTCAGGACAGGGTTCTTCACCCCTCCACTTT,CASSSGQGSSPLHF
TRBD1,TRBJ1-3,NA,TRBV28,TGTGCCAGCCGCAGGGGGCCCGGAAACACCATATATTTT,CASRRGPGNTIYF
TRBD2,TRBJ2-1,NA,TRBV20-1,TGCAGTGCCACGACCGGGACTAGCGGGGTCTATGAGCAGTTCTTC,CSATTGTSGVYEQFF
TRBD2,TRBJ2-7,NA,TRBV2,TGTGCCAGCAGCCCCGCCGGGACTAGCTCCCGCGAGCAGTACTTC,CASSPAGTSSREQYF
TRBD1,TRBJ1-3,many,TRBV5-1,TGCGCCAGCAGCTTGGATCCCCAGGGGGCTATTGGAAACACCATATATTTT,CASSLDPQGAIGNTIYF
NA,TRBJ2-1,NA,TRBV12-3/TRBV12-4,TGTGCCAGCAGTTTAGGCGATGTGGCTGGGGCCAATGAGCAGTTCTTC,CASSLGDVAGANEQFF
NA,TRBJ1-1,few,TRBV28,TGTGCCAGCAGTTTCTCGACGAGCAAGAACACTGAAGCTTTCTTT,CASSFSTSKNTEAFF
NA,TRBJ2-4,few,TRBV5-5,TGTGCCAGCAGCTTGGCCTTCGGCAGCTCAAAAAACATTCAGTACTTC,CASSLAFGSSKNIQYF
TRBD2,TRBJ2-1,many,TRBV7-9,TGTGCCAGCAGCCGAGCGGGAAGCTCCTACAATGAGCAGTTCTTC,CASSRAGSSYNEQFF
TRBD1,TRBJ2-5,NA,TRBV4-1,TGCGCCAGCAGGGAGACAGGGCAGGAGACCCAGTACTTC,CASRETGQETQYF
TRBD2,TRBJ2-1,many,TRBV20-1,TGCAGTGCTAGAGATGGACTAGAGGTTCAGTTCTTC,CSARDGLEVQFF
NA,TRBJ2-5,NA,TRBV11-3,TGTGCCAGCAGCCACTACCTCTCGGAGACCCAGTACTTC,CASSHYLSETQYF
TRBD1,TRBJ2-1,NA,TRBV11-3,TGTGCCAGCAGCTTAGTGGCCGGGACAGGGGGCTTCTATGAGCAGTTCTTC,CASSLVAGTGGFYEQFF
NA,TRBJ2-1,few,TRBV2,TGTGCCAGCAGTCCCACTGCGGTCAGCCTCTCCTACAATGAGCAGTTCTTC,CASSPTAVSLSYNEQFF
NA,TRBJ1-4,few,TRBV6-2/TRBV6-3,TGTGCCAGCAGTTACTCCGGGCGTGAGGAAAAACTGTTTTTT,CASSYSGREEKLFF
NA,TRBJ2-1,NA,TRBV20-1,TGCAGTGCTAGAATGCGGAAGGACAATGAGCAGTTCTTC,CSARMRKDNEQFF
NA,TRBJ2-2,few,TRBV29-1,TGCAGCGTTGAATCAGGGGTAAACACCGGGGAGCTGTTTTTT,CSVESGVNTGELFF
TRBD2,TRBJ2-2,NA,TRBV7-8,TGTGCCAGCAGCCTCAAGCGGGAGGCCAACACCGGGGAGCTGTTTTTT,CASSLKREANTGELFF
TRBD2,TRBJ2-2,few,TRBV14,TGTGCCAGCAGCGTCGGACTAGCGGGAGAGGCGGGGAACACCGGGGAGCTGTTTTTT,CASSVGLAGEAGNTGELFF